Shown below are 13 T cell receptor beta chains from a single sample sequenced in a study of monozygotic twins with inflammatory bowel disease. No DNA is given; TCRdb re-called the 5' RACE reads and lists each CDR3 protein once. Its table lists 300,000 to 400,000 distinct CDR3 sequences. Sequenced sample: blood. These TCRs come from a human donor with ulcerative colitis or Crohn's disease, or a healthy co-twin of an affected twin (not recorded which).

V and J are TRBV29-1 and TRBJ1-2; the TCRdb D gene call, TRBD1, has no DNA to confirm it. The germline V gene has CDR1 SQVTM and CDR2 ANQGSEA. The length of the CDR3 is 13 residues. CDR3 residues: CSVEKGPAAGYTF.

This sequence joins TRBV5-1 and TRBJ1-1; there is no DNA to check the TCRdb D call of TRBD1. Germline V lookup: CDR1 SGHRS, CDR2 YFSETQ. This CDR3 contains 15 residues. CDR3 amino acids: CASSPWTGSGTEAFF.

The chain uses TRBV4-1 and TRBJ2-5; TCRdb indicates TRBD2, and absent DNA this call remains unverified. This CDR3 spans 16 amino acids. Looked up from germline, CDR1 is MGHRA and CDR2 is YSYEKL. The CDR3 loop reads CASSHLSWGLQETQYF.

The V gene is TRBV3-1, the J gene TRBJ2-3; no DNA is available, so the TRBD1 call from TCRdb remains unchecked. This CDR3 has 17 residues. The germline gives CDR1 LGHDT, CDR2 YNNKEL (reference sequence). CDR3 residues: CASSQMQARGHTDTQYF.

The genes are TRBV4-1 and TRBJ2-7; with no DNA, the TCRdb D assignment of TRBD2 cannot be verified. This CDR3 has 14 amino acids. Germline V CDR1 and CDR2: MGHRA, YSYEKL. The CDR3 loop is CASSQLGTEYEQYF.

J is TRBJ2-2 and V is TRBV3-1; TCRdb's assignment of TRBD1 cannot be checked, as there is no DNA. The CDR3 has 14 amino acids. Germline V gives CDR1 LGHDT, CDR2 YNNKEL (reference sequence). CDR3 sequence reads: CASSKDTGTGELFF. The complete variable domain, with remaining parts taken from reference TRBV3-1 and TRBJ2-2, reads DTAVSQTPKYLVTQMGNDKSIKCEQNLGHDTMYWYKQDSKKFLKIMFSYNNKELIINETVPNRFSPKSPDKAHLNLHINSLELGDSAVYFCASSKDTGTGELFFGEGSRLTVL.

This sequence joins TRBV12-5 and TRBJ1-3. Per the germline V gene, CDR1 is LGHNT and CDR2 is FRNRAP. The CDR3 is 15 amino acids. CDR3 loop: CASASLLGAGNTIYF.

V is TRBV9 and J is TRBJ2-5; absent DNA, TCRdb's TRBD2 call cannot be checked. There are 16 residues in the CDR3. Germline V gene data show CDR1 as SGDLS and CDR2 as YYNGEE. The CDR3 loop reads CASSASLAGGKETQYF.

The chain combines TRBV20-1 with TRBJ2-6; TCRdb lists TRBD1, though no DNA is available to test this call. The CDR3 extends over 18 amino acids. Germline CDR1 DFQATT, CDR2 SNEGSKA (reference sequence). This CDR3 is CSARDSGTSVSGANVLTF.

This chain connects TRBV6-6 to TRBJ2-1; TCRdb's D call, TRBD2, is unchecked because there is no DNA. The CDR3 extends over 13 amino acids. The germline V gene encodes CDR1 MNHNY and CDR2 SVGAGI (reference sequence). CDR3: CASSASGINEQFF.

The chain recombines TRBV9 with TRBJ1-3. The CDR3 consists of 13 residues. Germline CDR1 reads SGDLS; CDR2 reads YYNGEE. The CDR3 region is CASSVDLSGTIYF.

The chain links TRBV5-1 to TRBJ2-2; TCRdb outputs TRBD2, but without DNA this stays unchecked. Germline V gives CDR1 SGHRS, CDR2 YFSETQ. The CDR3 has 16 amino acids. CDR3: CASSLRRGATTGELFF.

The rearrangement joins TRBV7-2 to TRBJ1-1; checking the TCRdb D call of TRBD1 is not possible without DNA. CDR1 and CDR2 (germline): SGHTA, FQGNSA. The CDR3 is 13 residues long. This CDR3 reads CASREAGTGGVFF. Full variable domain (remainder filled in from reference TRBV7-2 and TRBJ1-1): GAGVSQSPSNKVTEKGKDVELRCDPISGHTALYWYRQSLGQGLEFLIYFQGNSAPDKSGLPSDRFSAERTGGSVSTLTIQRTQQEDSAVYLCASREAGTGGVFFGQGTRLTVV.